The subject of this entry is one T cell receptor (beta chain). The data are from a study of blood T cell repertoires in COVID-19. Overall study: In each case, the material was cDNA or gDNA derived from T cells, B-cell-depleted T cells, or PBMCs.

The CDR3 has 14 amino acids. Trimming left V 3 bases short and J 0 bases short, with 7 bases between. CDR1 SGDLS and CDR2 YYNGEE come from the germline V gene. Produced via immunoSEQ multiplex PCR; TCRdb's table is partial and in-frame only. Of about 170,000 clones in the sample, about four fifths are singletons; the top ten hold about 2.7%. Seattle patients were enrolled during active infection and followed longitudinally. The gene calls are TRBV9 and TRBJ1-3; weak D call: TRBD1 (6 bases). Sequenced input: peripheral blood. The TCR comes from a woman older than 75 with COVID-19, enrolled during active disease. CDR3 nucleotides: TGTGCCAGCAGCGACAGGGCCTCTGGAAACACCATATATTTT. This translates into CASSDRASGNTIYF.